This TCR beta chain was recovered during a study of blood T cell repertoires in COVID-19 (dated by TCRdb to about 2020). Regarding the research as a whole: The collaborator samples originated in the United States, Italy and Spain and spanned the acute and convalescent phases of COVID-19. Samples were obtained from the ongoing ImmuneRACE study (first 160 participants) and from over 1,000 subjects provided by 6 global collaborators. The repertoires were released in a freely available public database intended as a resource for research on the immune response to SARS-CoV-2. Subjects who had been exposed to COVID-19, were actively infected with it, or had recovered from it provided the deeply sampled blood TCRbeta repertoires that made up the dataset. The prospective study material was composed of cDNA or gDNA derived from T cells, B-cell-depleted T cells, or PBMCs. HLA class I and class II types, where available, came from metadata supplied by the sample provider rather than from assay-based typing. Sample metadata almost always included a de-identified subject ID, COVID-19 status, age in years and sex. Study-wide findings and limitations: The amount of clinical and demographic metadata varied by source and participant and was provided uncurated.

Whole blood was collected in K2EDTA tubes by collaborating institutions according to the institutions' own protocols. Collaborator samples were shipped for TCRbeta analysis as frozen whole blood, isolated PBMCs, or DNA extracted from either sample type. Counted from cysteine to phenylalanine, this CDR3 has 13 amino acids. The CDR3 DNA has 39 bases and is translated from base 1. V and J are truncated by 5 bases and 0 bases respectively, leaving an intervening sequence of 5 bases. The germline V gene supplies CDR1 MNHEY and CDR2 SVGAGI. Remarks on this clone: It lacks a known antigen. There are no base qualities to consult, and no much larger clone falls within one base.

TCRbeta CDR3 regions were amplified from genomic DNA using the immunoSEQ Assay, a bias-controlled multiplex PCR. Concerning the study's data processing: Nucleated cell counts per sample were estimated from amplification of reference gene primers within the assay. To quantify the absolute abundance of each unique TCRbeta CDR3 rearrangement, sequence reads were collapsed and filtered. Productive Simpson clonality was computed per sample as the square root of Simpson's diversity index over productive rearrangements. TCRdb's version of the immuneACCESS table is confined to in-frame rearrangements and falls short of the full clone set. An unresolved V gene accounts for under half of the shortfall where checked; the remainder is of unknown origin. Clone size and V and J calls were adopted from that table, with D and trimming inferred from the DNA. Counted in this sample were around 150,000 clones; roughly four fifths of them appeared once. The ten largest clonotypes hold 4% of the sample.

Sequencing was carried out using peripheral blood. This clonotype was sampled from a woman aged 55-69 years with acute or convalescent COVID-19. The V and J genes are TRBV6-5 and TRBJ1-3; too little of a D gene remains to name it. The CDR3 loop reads CASSTNSGNTIYF. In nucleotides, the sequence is TGTGCCAGCAGTACAAACTCTGGAAACACCATATATTTT.